One and the same sample provided the 18 T cell receptor beta chains below, sequenced in a study of T cell responses to AZD1222 COVID-19 vaccine. Profiling relied on immunoSEQ multiplex PCR, and the TCRdb table lists in-frame clones only, not all of them. The table shows 15,000 to 20,000 clones, with 89% occurring only once. The source was peripheral blood, collected 28 days after the second AZD1222 dose. These receptors were obtained from an adult who received the AZD1222 COVID-19 vaccine.

This clone was picked up one time. The chain is built from TRBV10-3 and TRBJ2-7; D is possibly TRBD2 (6 bases). The germline gives CDR1 ENHRY, CDR2 SYGVKD. Trimming pared 3 bases from V and 6 bases from J, leaving 12 bases between. The CDR3 loop spans 13 amino acids. The CDR3 sequence: CAISDGSMVEQYF. The CDR3 nucleotides read TGTGCCATCAGTGACGGGAGTATGGTCGAGCAGTACTTC.

The chain combines TRBV10-3 with TRBJ1-4; TRBD1 matches 10 bases. CDR1 and CDR2 from the germline V gene are ENHRY and SYGVKD. With 2 bases clipped from V and 12 bases from J, the junction kept 9 bases outside the gene matches. CDR3 length: 15 amino acids. The CDR3 bases are TGTGCCATCAGTGAGCCGTCCCGGGACAGGGGCGAACTGTTTTTT. This codes for CAISEPSRDRGELFF.

The genes are TRBV7-2 and TRBJ1-3; D may be TRBD1 (6 bases). The CDR3 spans 14 residues. Trimming stripped 6 bases from V and 0 bases from J, with 9 bases between. The germline V gene has CDR1 SGHTA and CDR2 FQGNSA. The CDR3 coding sequence is TGTGCCAGCAGGGGGACAAACTCTGGAAACACCATATATTTT. Its translation is CASRGTNSGNTIYF. The variable domain in full, with the rest retrieved from reference TRBV7-2 and TRBJ1-3, is GAGVSQSPSNKVTEKGKDVELRCDPISGHTALYWYRQSLGQGLEFLIYFQGNSAPDKSGLPSDRFSAERTGGSVSTLTIQRTQQEDSAVYLCASRGTNSGNTIYFGEGSWLTVV.

This chain joins TRBV3-1 (or the pseudogene TRBV3-2) and TRBJ2-5, with a weak D call TRBD2 (6 bases). The CDR3 has 16 amino acids. The V gene's germline CDR1 is LGHDT and CDR2 YNNKEL (reference sequence). V lost 0 bases to trimming and J lost 5 bases, with 16 bases between them. The CDR3 DNA reads TGTGCCAGCAGCCAAGAAGCGGGCCCCCGACCGGAGACCCAGTACTTC. Translating gives CASSQEAGPRPETQYF.

This clone was seen a single time. The CDR3 is CATSDLFVGRGGADTQYF. The CDR3 DNA sequence: TGTGCCACCAGTGATTTGTTCGTAGGAAGGGGAGGAGCAGATACGCAGTATTTT. This rearrangement joins TRBV24-1 to TRBJ2-3; D perhaps matches TRBD2 (6 bases). Deletions cut 0 bases from V and 4 bases from J, with 19 bases between. Germline CDR1 KGHDR, CDR2 SFDVKD. The CDR3 is made up of 18 amino acids.

The rearrangement joins TRBV6-5 to TRBJ1-6, with D perhaps TRBD1 (5 bases). CDR3 length: 12 amino acids. Trimming took off 6 bases at V and 7 bases at J, with 7 bases between the two ends. In germline, CDR1 is MNHEY, CDR2 SVGAGI. The CDR3 bases are TGTGCCAGCAGCAGACAGAATTCACCCCTCCACTTT. Residues: CASSRQNSPLHF.

The chain couples TRBV18 to TRBJ2-7, with D tentatively TRBD2 (7 bases). V was clipped by 2 bases and J by 2 bases, with 19 bases between them. CDR1 and CDR2 from the germline V gene are KGHSH and LQKENI. The CDR3 extends over 17 amino acids. In DNA, the CDR3 is TGTGCCAGCTCACCATTCATTAACAGGGAGGGGGCCTACGAGCAGTACGTC. As protein: CASSPFINREGAYEQYV.

The chain couples TRBV3-1 (or the pseudogene TRBV3-2) to TRBJ2-7; D is ambiguous. Trimming stripped 4 bases from V and 0 bases from J, with 7 bases between. Germline CDR1 LGHDT, CDR2 YNNKEL (reference sequence). The CDR3 consists of 13 residues. CDR3 protein: CASSPLGSYEQYV. As DNA, the CDR3 is TGTGCCAGCAGCCCTCTTGGCTCCTACGAGCAGTACGTC.

This chain joins TRBV6-5 and TRBJ1-6; unclear D gene. V lost 6 bases and J 10 bases, leaving 16 bases between the germline ends. The germline V gene encodes CDR1 MNHEY and CDR2 SVGAGI. This CDR3 region has 14 residues. CDR3 sequence: CASRYGGSGSPLHF. The CDR3 coding sequence is TGTGCCAGCAGATACGGAGGCTCTGGGTCACCCCTCCACTTT.

The count of this clone is one. V and J are TRBV7-2 and TRBJ1-5; 10 nucleotides line up with TRBD1. Germline CDR1 and CDR2: SGHTA and FQGNSA. The CDR3 runs 17 residues. Germline trimming cut 1 base from V and 6 bases from J; bases unmatched to any gene: 9. The CDR3 DNA follows: TGTGCCAGCAGCTTAGGGCGGGACAGGGGAGGGGGTCAGCCCCAGCATTTT. This gives the protein CASSLGRDRGGGQPQHF.

CDR3 in amino acids: CASSQDTGVYGYTF. CDR3 DNA: TGTGCCAGCAGCCAGGATACAGGGGTCTATGGCTACACCTTC. The V and J genes are TRBV4-2 and TRBJ1-2, with 7 bases fitting TRBD1. With V trimmed by 3 bases and J by 4 bases, 5 bases remained unmatched. CDR1 and CDR2 from the germline V gene are LGHNA and YNFKEQ. This CDR3 region has 14 residues.

This chain joins TRBV19 and TRBJ1-1; 7 bases are a match to TRBD1. Germline assignment: CDR1 LNHDA and CDR2 SQIVND (reference sequence). With 4 bases clipped from V and 3 bases from J, the junction kept 11 bases outside the gene matches. The CDR3 runs 16 residues. CDR3 nucleotides: TGTGCCAGTAGTAATCGACAGGGCGTCCTGGACACTGAAGCTTTCTTT. Its protein is CASSNRQGVLDTEAFF.

The chain links TRBV9 to TRBJ2-1; 8 nucleotides match TRBD2. The V gene's germline CDR1 is SGDLS and CDR2 YYNGEE. The junction had 9 bases not matched to a gene; V was cut back by 4 bases and J by 3 bases. The CDR3 spans 16 residues. As DNA, the CDR3 is TGTGCCAGCAGCCGCCGGGAGGGGGGGTACTACAATGAGCAGTTCTTC. It translates to CASSRREGGYYNEQFF.

The V and J genes are TRBV11-3 and TRBJ2-3, with D possibly matching TRBD2 (5 bases). Germline V gene lookup returns CDR1 SGHNT and CDR2 YENEEA. The V and J ends lost 1 base and 6 bases respectively, with 14 bases between them. This CDR3 has 15 residues. The CDR3: CASSLVRGATDTQYF. The CDR3 coding sequence is TGTGCCAGCAGCTTAGTCCGGGGAGCCACCGATACGCAGTATTTT.

The chain uses TRBV2 and TRBJ2-7, with 10 bases identical to TRBD1. Looked up from germline, CDR1 is SNHLY and CDR2 is FYNNEI. This CDR3 region has 15 residues. Trimming cost V 7 bases and J 3 bases; bases outside gene matches: 9. In DNA, the CDR3 is TGTGCCAGCACCAAAACCTGGGACAGGGGCTACGAGCAGTACTTC. Its protein is CASTKTWDRGYEQYF. Drawing the rest from reference TRBV2 and TRBJ2-7, the complete variable domain is EPEVTQTPSHQVTQMGQEVILRCVPISNHLYFYWYRQILGQKVEFLVSFYNNEISEKSEIFDDQFSVERPDGSNFTLKIRSTKLEDSAMYFCASTKTWDRGYEQYFGPGTRLTVT.

V is TRBV7-2 and J is TRBJ1-2; 8 nucleotides align to TRBD1. Losses at the gene ends were 4 bases for V and 4 bases for J; bases not matched to a gene: 5. The CDR3 is 14 residues long. From germline, CDR1 is SGHTA and CDR2 FQGNSA. CDR3 amino acids: CASSSTGGGYGYTF. The CDR3 region has the DNA TGTGCCAGCAGCTCCACAGGGGGGGGCTATGGCTACACCTTC.

The chain links TRBV5-1 to TRBJ2-2; D gene ambiguous. The CDR3 extends over 15 amino acids. The V gene's germline CDR1 is SGHRS and CDR2 YFSETQ. V was pared by 0 bases and J by 0 bases, with 6 bases between. The CDR3 is CASSLALANTGELFF. The CDR3 coding sequence is TGCGCCAGCAGCTTGGCTCTAGCGAACACCGGGGAGCTGTTTTTT.

The chain has TRBV3-1 (or the pseudogene TRBV3-2) and TRBJ2-5; tentatively, D is TRBD2 (6 bases). The CDR3 is 15 amino acids. CDR1 and CDR2 (germline): LGHDT, YNNKEL (reference sequence). The germline V and J ends were trimmed by 1 base and 4 bases, with 13 bases remaining between them. CDR3 sequence reads: CASSQVGSQRETQYF. CDR3 sequence (DNA): TGTGCCAGCAGCCAAGTCGGGAGCCAGAGAGAGACCCAGTACTTC.